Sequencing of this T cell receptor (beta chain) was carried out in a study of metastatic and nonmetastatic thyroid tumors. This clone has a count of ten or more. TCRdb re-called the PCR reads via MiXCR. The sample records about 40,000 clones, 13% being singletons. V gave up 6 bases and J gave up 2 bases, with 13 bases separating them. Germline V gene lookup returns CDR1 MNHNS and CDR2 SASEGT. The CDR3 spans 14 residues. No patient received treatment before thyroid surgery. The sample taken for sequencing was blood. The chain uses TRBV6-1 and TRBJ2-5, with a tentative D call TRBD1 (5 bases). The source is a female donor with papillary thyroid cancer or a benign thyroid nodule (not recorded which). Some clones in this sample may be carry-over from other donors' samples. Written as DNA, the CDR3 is TGTGCCAGCAGAGAGAAGGGGCGTCAAGAGACCCAGTACTTC. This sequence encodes CASREKGRQETQYF.